This T cell receptor beta chain originates from a study of a mutant IDH1 vaccine in newly diagnosed glioma. Time point noted: week 35, safety follow-up. Doses of 300 ug of mutant IDH1 20-mer peptide were given with topical imiquimod. Per the germline V gene, CDR1 is LNHNV and CDR2 is YYDKDF (reference sequence). There are 17 residues in the CDR3. V was trimmed by 0 bases and J by 0 bases, leaving 12 bases between them. The data were produced by immunoSEQ multiplex PCR, yet TCRdb's version contains in-frame clones alone and is incomplete. The data contain roughly 50,000 clones, more than 60% of them seen just once; the ten biggest clones take up less than 7.5%. A word on this clone: Its antigen is as yet unknown.

This clonotype was obtained from a man aged 40-50 years with glioma. The material was PBMCs, obtained from a glioma patient whose treatment included an IDH1 peptide vaccine. This sequence joins TRBV15 and TRBJ1-5; D remains ambiguous. CDR3 nucleotide sequence: TGTGCCACCAGCAGAGAGTCCGCGGGATATAGCAATCAGCCCCAGCATTTT. This codes for CATSRESAGYSNQPQHF. Full variable domain (rest looked up from reference TRBV15 and TRBJ1-5): DAMVIQNPRYQVTQFGKPVTLSCSQTLNHNVMYWYQQKSSQAPKLLFHYYDKDFNNEADTPDNFQSRRPNTSFCFLDIRSPGLGDTAMYLCATSRESAGYSNQPQHFGDGTRLSIL.